The clone carrying this TCR beta chain was seen at least ten times. Time point specified: before trial treatment. The length of the CDR3 is 14 residues. V lost 0 bases to trimming and J lost 7 bases; unmatched junction nucleotides: 4. Germline lookup yields CDR1 SGHNT and CDR2 YYREEE (reference sequence). Alpha and beta chains were covered, as first-strand cDNA relied on TRAV- and TRBV-specific primers. Both a constant-region primer and a V-primer adapter served to amplify TCRs across 15 to 25 PCR cycles. TCRdb reprocessed the reads via MiXCR and lists one record per CDR3 protein. The sample gives under 95,000 distinct CDR3 sequences, roughly a sixth of which show up once; 2.5% to 3.5% is in the top ten. The sample is drawn from a study of low-dose radiotherapy and immunotherapy resistance in tumors. Study-wide context: The fractionation for Cohort 1 was 0.5 Gy per fraction every 2 weeks, totaling 6.5 Gy.

V and J are TRBV5-4 and TRBJ2-1; TRBD2 agrees at 7 bases. This clonotype was sampled from a male donor with prostate cancer. The sequences come from PBMCs, collected before treatment. The CDR3 bases are TGTGCCAGCAGCTTGGAGGCGGGGGTGAATGAGCAGTTCTTC. Protein: CASSLEAGVNEQFF.